This T cell receptor (beta chain) appears in the sequencing data of a study of cytomegalovirus exposure and HLA in healthy donors. Overall study: Drawn from HLA-typed donors, tens of millions of unique TCRs were held in an early data release.

Study-level points and caveats: Around 160 TCR beta chains were listed as cytomegalovirus-associated. Presence/absence comparisons presumed near-even sequencing depth among donors. A later analysis found most CMV-associated TCR beta chains apparently HLA-restricted.

Primers for the PCR totalled 60 Vbeta and 13 Jbeta. Measured with immunoSEQ multiplex PCR; TCRdb has only the in-frame clones, and not every one. The sample has about 98,000 clones; approximately 78% are singletons. On this clone: Its antigen remains unidentified.

Per the germline V gene, CDR1 is ENHRY and CDR2 is SYGVKD. The CDR3 has 13 amino acids. V lost 1 base to trimming and J lost 5 bases; unmatched junction nucleotides: 2. This sequence joins TRBV10-3 and TRBJ2-7; 7 bases map to TRBD2. Sample: PBMCs. The TCR comes from a man aged 40-55 years in good health and CMV-seronegative. The chain's CDR3 is CAISEWGGNEQYF. The CDR3 nucleotides are TGTGCCATCAGTGAGTGGGGAGGGAACGAGCAGTACTTC.